A selection of T cell receptor beta chains follows, all from one sample in a study of blood T cell repertoires in COVID-19. Libraries were prepared by immunoSEQ multiplex PCR; TCRdb keeps only in-frame clonotypes and omits some of them. The table includes under 200,000 clones, around 80% detected once. Sequencing was done on a sample of peripheral blood. All receptors come from a man between 60 and 75 years old with acute or convalescent COVID-19. Both conserved end residues are part of each CDR3. The D gene is left open where the match is weak. Size values are once, few and many counts, or a class for expanded clones, and some rows have none.

J: TRBJ1-2; V: TRBV4-1; D: NA; size: NA; DNA: TGCGCCAGCAGCCCCCTGGGCCGTGTGGATGACTATGGCTACACCTTC; CDR3: CASSPLGRVDDYGYTF
J: TRBJ2-4; V: TRBV18; D: NA; size: NA; DNA: TGTGCCAGCTCACCGTTGGGGGGAGACATTCAGTACTTC; CDR3: CASSPLGGDIQYF
J: TRBJ2-5; V: TRBV15; D: NA; size: NA; DNA: TGTGCCACCAGCAATCACGATACAGGGAAAGGAGAGACCCAGTACTTC; CDR3: CATSNHDTGKGETQYF
J: TRBJ2-3; V: TRBV15; D: NA; size: NA; DNA: TGTGCCACCAGCAGCGCGGGGAAAAGCACAGATACGCAGTATTTT; CDR3: CATSSAGKSTDTQYF
J: TRBJ1-2; V: TRBV25-1; D: NA; size: few; DNA: TGTGCCAGCAGTGACTCCCGGGGGGCTGCCTATGGCTACACCTTC; CDR3: CASSDSRGAAYGYTF
J: TRBJ1-1; V: TRBV4-1; D: NA; size: NA; DNA: TGCGCCAGCAGTCAAAACCGGGGGGAAGCTTTCTTT; CDR3: CASSQNRGEAFF
J: TRBJ1-1; V: TRBV30; D: NA; size: NA; DNA: TGTGCCTGGAGTGTGGGGGGAAGGACTGAAGCTTTCTTT; CDR3: CAWSVGGRTEAFF
J: TRBJ1-3; V: TRBV4-1; D: NA; size: NA; DNA: TGCGCCAGCAGCCAAGATATCCTTTTCCCTGGAAACACCATATATTTT; CDR3: CASSQDILFPGNTIYF
J: TRBJ2-1; V: TRBV15; D: TRBD1; size: NA; DNA: TGTGCCACCAGCAGATCCGACAGGGGACGGAATGAGCAGTTCTTC; CDR3: CATSRSDRGRNEQFF
J: TRBJ2-2; V: TRBV6-2/TRBV6-3; D: TRBD2; size: NA; DNA: TGTGCCAGCAGTTACGATCCCGGGGGGTCAGACACCGGGGAGCTGTTTTTT; CDR3: CASSYDPGGSDTGELFF
J: TRBJ1-2; V: TRBV4-1; D: NA; size: NA; DNA: TGCGCCAGCAGCCAAGATGGGGCCAGGGGCTACACCTTC; CDR3: CASSQDGARGYTF
J: TRBJ1-6; V: TRBV27; D: NA; size: once; DNA: TGTGCCAGCAGAGTGGGGTCGACAGGTTACAATTCACCCCTCCACTTT; CDR3: CASRVGSTGYNSPLHF
J: TRBJ2-7; V: TRBV19; D: NA; size: few; DNA: TGTGCCAGTAGTGATGGGAGTGCCGGATCCGAGCAGTACTTC; CDR3: CASSDGSAGSEQYF
J: TRBJ2-7; V: TRBV9; D: TRBD2; size: NA; DNA: TGTGCCAGCAGCGTGGGGACTACCCTCTCCTACGAGCAGTACTTC; CDR3: CASSVGTTLSYEQYF
J: TRBJ1-5; V: TRBV15; D: NA; size: NA; DNA: TGTGCCACCGCGGACGGACTGACCCCTAGCAATCAGCCCCAGCATTTT; CDR3: CATADGLTPSNQPQHF